The 16 T cell receptor beta chains listed next were all sequenced from one sample in a study of shared clonotypes between healthy human individuals. TCRdb's table, derived via immunoSEQ multiplex PCR, lists solely in-frame clones and lacks some. Of about 2 million clones in the sample, 85% to 95% are singletons; the top ten hold more than 0.1%. Sequenced sample: naive CD4+ T cells sorted from blood. As for subset: CD45RA+ positively selected. The origin of the receptors is a man aged 18 to 29 in good health.

The rearrangement uses TRBV28 and TRBJ1-1; D may be TRBD1 (6 bases). The CDR3 is 15 residues long. Germline lookup yields CDR1 MDHEN and CDR2 SYDVKM. The ends were cut back, 2 bases at V and 5 bases at J, with 15 bases in the middle. The CDR3 is CASSLVGRGWTEAFF. The CDR3 DNA is TGTGCCAGCAGTTTAGTCGGAAGGGGGTGGACTGAAGCTTTCTTT.

The V and J genes are TRBV7-2 and TRBJ2-5; D is possibly TRBD1 (6 bases). The CDR3 is made up of 14 amino acids. Trimming took off 5 bases at V and 1 base at J, with 11 bases between the two ends. Germline V CDR1 and CDR2: SGHTA, FQGNSA. The CDR3 region is CASSHTGLQETQYF. In DNA form, the CDR3 reads TGTGCCAGCAGCCATACAGGGCTCCAAGAGACCCAGTACTTC.

The rearrangement joins TRBV4-3 to TRBJ1-5, with D unresolved. The CDR3 consists of 13 residues. Trimming cost V 0 bases and J 6 bases, with 6 bases left between them. Germline V CDR1 and CDR2: LGHNA, YSLEER. The CDR3 sequence is CASSQERSQPQHF. CDR3 in DNA: TGCGCCAGCAGCCAAGAAAGGTCTCAGCCCCAGCATTTT.

The chain couples TRBV6-1 to TRBJ1-4; tentatively, D is TRBD1 (6 bases). Per germline, CDR1 MNHNS and CDR2 SASEGT. Trimming pared 2 bases from V and 0 bases from J, leaving 13 bases between. This CDR3 spans 17 amino acids. CDR3 loop: CASSERQVATTNEKLFF. The DNA of the CDR3 is TGTGCCAGCAGTGAAAGACAGGTGGCCACAACTAATGAAAAACTGTTTTTT.

V usage is TRBV5-6 and J usage is TRBJ1-1; D gene ambiguous. V was pared by 0 bases and J by 4 bases, with 13 bases between. The CDR3 covers 15 residues. Germline CDR1 SGHDT, CDR2 YYEEEE. CDR3 residues: CASSLVGVKGTEAFF. CDR3 in DNA: TGTGCCAGCAGCTTGGTCGGGGTAAAGGGCACTGAAGCTTTCTTT.

The V and J genes are TRBV27 and TRBJ2-1, with D possibly matching TRBD1 (6 bases). There are 12 residues in the CDR3. Germline CDR1 is MNHEY and CDR2 is SMNVEV (reference sequence). Trimming removed 5 bases from V and 12 bases from J, with 14 bases in between. CDR3 sequence reads: CASSKTGIRQFF. The CDR3 DNA reads as TGTGCCAGCAGTAAAACAGGGATACGGCAGTTCTTC.

The rearrangement uses TRBV7-9 and TRBJ2-7, with D hard to call. The CDR3 is made up of 14 amino acids. V lost 1 base and J 6 bases, leaving 13 bases between the germline ends. Per the germline V gene, CDR1 is SEHNR and CDR2 is FQNEAQ (reference sequence). The DNA for the CDR3 is TGTGCCAGCAGCTTAGATTTCGGCCTAACCGAGCAGTACTTC. Its translation: CASSLDFGLTEQYF.

The CDR3 DNA sequence: TGTGCCAGCAGCCAAGCCCCCTCTGGAAACACCATATATTTT. Its protein is CASSQAPSGNTIYF. The chain joins TRBV14 to TRBJ1-3; D is unresolved. The CDR3 sequence is 14 residues long. The germline gives CDR1 SGHDN, CDR2 FVKESK. The V end was cut by 1 base, the J end by 0 bases, with 4 bases between.

Notes on this clone: Within the sample, other DNA sequences also encode this same CDR3. CDR3 coding DNA: TGCGCCAGCAGTGAATCGGGAGGTTCCTACAATGAGCAGTTCTTC. Protein: CASSESGGSYNEQFF. V is TRBV10-1 and J is TRBJ2-1; 7 nucleotides align to TRBD2. J gave up 1 base and V 3 bases, and 3 bases lay outside the gene matches. Germline V gene data show CDR1 as WNHNN and CDR2 as SYGVQD (reference sequence). The CDR3 has 15 amino acids.

The rearrangement links TRBV27 to TRBJ1-6; no clear D gene. V gave up 6 bases and J gave up 7 bases, with 16 bases separating them. CDR3 length: 15 residues. Germline assignment: CDR1 MNHEY and CDR2 SMNVEV (reference sequence). In DNA, the CDR3 is TGTGCCAGCAGGGCCCAGGCCTCTGGCAATTCACCCCTCCACTTT. Translating it yields CASRAQASGNSPLHF.

CDR3 sequence: CASSPPGEGSYSYEQYF. Here the CDR3 DNA reads TGTGCCAGCTCACCACCGGGCGAGGGGTCCTACTCCTACGAGCAGTACTTC. The chain has TRBV18 and TRBJ2-7; D tentatively fits TRBD1 or TRBD2 (5 bases each). Trimming cost V 0 bases and J 0 bases, with 15 bases left between them. This CDR3 is 17 amino acids long. Per germline, CDR1 KGHSH and CDR2 LQKENI.

This chain connects TRBV29-1 to TRBJ2-3; 8 nucleotides match TRBD1. The CDR3 is 17 amino acids. Per the germline V gene, CDR1 is SQVTM and CDR2 is ANQGSEA. V lost 3 bases to trimming and J lost 0 bases; unmatched junction nucleotides: 11. The CDR3 sequence: CSVDGTKGQGSTDTQYF. The DNA for the CDR3 is TGCAGCGTTGACGGGACGAAAGGACAGGGAAGCACAGATACGCAGTATTTT.

The V and J genes are TRBV6-6 and TRBJ1-5; D might be TRBD1 (5 bases). Germline assignment: CDR1 MNHNY and CDR2 SVGAGI (reference sequence). This CDR3 spans 15 amino acids. Trimming stripped 6 bases from V and 0 bases from J, with 12 bases between. CDR3 protein: CASRRDSDSNQPQHF. DNA of the CDR3: TGTGCCAGCAGGCGCGACAGTGATAGCAATCAGCCCCAGCATTTT.

J is TRBJ2-7 and V is TRBV28; 8 nucleotides line up with TRBD1. Trimming took 6 bases from V and 3 from J; bases not matched to a gene: 10. The CDR3 contains 15 residues. The germline gives CDR1 MDHEN, CDR2 SYDVKM. DNA of the CDR3: TGTGCCAGCAGGACCGGACAGGGATACTTCTACGAGCAGTACTTC. As protein: CASRTGQGYFYEQYF.

V and J are TRBV7-9 and TRBJ2-6; no clear D. The germline CDR1 and CDR2 sequences are SEHNR and FQNEAQ (reference sequence). This CDR3 has 17 residues. Between the trimmed V and J ends, which lost 7 bases and 4 bases, there was a span of 20 bases. The CDR3 spells CASTHRWVGSGANVLTF. Here the CDR3 DNA reads TGTGCCAGCACTCATAGATGGGTGGGCTCGGGGGCCAACGTCCTGACTTTC.

In regard to this clone: Other DNA sequences in the sample encode the same CDR3. The chain links TRBV14 to TRBJ1-4; possible D gene TRBD1, 6 bases. The germline gives CDR1 SGHDN, CDR2 FVKESK. V lost 6 bases, J lost 5 bases, and 16 bases lay in between. This CDR3 spans 15 amino acids. CDR3 in amino acids: CASSLQGSLNEKLFF. CDR3 sequence (DNA): TGTGCCAGCAGTCTACAGGGATCGCTAAATGAAAAACTGTTTTTT.